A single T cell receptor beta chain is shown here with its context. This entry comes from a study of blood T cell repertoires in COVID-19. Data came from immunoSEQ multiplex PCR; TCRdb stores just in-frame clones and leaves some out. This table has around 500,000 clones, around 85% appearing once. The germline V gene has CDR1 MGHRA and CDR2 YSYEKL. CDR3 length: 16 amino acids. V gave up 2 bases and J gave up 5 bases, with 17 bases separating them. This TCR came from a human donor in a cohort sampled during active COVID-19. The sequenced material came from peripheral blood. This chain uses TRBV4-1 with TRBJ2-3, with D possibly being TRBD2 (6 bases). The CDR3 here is CASSQSARESLDTQYF. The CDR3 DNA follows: TGCGCCAGCAGCCAATCAGCCCGGGAGTCCTTAGATACGCAGTATTTT.